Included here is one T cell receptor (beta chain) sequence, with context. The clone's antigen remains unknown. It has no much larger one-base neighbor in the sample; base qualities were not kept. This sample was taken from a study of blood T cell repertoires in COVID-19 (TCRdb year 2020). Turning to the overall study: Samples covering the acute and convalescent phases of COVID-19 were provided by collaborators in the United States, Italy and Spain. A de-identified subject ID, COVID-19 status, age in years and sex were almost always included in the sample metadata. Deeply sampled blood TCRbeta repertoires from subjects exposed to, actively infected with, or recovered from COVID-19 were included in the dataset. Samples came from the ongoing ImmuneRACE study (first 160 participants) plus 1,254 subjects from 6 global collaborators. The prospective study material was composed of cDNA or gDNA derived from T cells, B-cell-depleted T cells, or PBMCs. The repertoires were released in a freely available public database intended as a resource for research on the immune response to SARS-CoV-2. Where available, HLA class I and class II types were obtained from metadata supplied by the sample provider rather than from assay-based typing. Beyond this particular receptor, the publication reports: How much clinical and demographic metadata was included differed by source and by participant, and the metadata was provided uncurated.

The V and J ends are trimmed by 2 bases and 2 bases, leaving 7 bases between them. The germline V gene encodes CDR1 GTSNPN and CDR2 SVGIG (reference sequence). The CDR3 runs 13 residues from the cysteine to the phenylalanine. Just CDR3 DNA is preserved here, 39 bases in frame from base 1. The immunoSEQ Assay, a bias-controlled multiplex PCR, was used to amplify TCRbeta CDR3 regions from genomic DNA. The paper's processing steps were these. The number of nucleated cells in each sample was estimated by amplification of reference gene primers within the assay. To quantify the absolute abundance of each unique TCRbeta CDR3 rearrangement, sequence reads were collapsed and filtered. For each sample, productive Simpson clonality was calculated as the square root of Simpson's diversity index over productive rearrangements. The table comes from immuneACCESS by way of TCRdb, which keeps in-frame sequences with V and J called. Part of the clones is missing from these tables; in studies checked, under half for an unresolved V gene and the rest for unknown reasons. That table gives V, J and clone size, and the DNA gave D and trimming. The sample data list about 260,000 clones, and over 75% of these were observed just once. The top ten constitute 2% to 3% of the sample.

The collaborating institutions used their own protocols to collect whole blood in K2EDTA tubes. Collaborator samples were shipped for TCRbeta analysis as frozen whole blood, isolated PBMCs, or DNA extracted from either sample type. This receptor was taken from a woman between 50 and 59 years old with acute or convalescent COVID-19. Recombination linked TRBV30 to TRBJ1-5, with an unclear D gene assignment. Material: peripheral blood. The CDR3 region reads CAWSRSGNQPQHF. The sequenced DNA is TGTGCCTGGAGTCGTAGTGGCAATCAGCCCCAGCATTTT.